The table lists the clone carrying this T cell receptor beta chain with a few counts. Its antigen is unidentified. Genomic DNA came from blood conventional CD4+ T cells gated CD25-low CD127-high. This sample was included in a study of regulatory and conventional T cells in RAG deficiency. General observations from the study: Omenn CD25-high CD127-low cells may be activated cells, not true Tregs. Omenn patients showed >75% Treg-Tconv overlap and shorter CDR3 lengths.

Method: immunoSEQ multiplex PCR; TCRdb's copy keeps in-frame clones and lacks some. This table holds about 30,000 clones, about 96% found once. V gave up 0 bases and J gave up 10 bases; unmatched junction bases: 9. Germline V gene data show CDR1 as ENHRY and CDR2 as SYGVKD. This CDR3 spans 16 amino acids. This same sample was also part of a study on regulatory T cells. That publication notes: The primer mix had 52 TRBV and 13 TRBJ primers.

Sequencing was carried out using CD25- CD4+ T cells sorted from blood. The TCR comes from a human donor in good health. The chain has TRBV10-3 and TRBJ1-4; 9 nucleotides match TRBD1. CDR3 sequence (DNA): TGTGCCATCAGTGAGTCCGACAGGGGGGCTAGGAGAAAACTGTTTTTT. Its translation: CAISESDRGARRKLFF.